These T cell receptor beta chains were read from a single sample in a study of OX40 agonist ivuxolimab in advanced cancers. The assay was immunoSEQ multiplex PCR, and TCRdb's table has in-frame clones only and misses some. The sample lists around 58,000 clones; around 89% were seen once. The input for sequencing was CD4+ or CD8+ T cells sorted from blood, taken in a trial of the OX40 agonist ivuxolimab. These receptor sequences come from an adult with an advanced solid tumor such as melanoma, head and neck, liver or kidney cancer. CDR3s include the opening cysteine and the closing phenylalanine or tryptophan. Fields, in order: D gene, V gene, J gene, clone size, CDR3 protein, CDR3 DNA. The D gene is left open where the match is weak. Clone size is given for some rows only: seen once, a few or many times, or a class if the clone is expanded.

d_gene: -; v_gene: TRBV21-1; j_gene: TRBJ2-7; abundance: -; CDR3aa: CASSAGTSGRIGSYEQYF; CDR3nt: TGTGCCAGCAGCGCAGGGACTAGCGGGAGGATAGGGTCCTACGAGCAGTACTTC
d_gene: -; v_gene: TRBV6-1; j_gene: TRBJ2-7; abundance: -; CDR3aa: CASRAAGQAGYEQYF; CDR3nt: TGTGCCAGCAGAGCGGCGGGACAAGCCGGCTACGAGCAGTACTTC
d_gene: TRBD1; v_gene: TRBV5-6; j_gene: TRBJ2-5; abundance: -; CDR3aa: CASSSPGQQETQYF; CDR3nt: TGTGCCAGCAGCTCACCGGGACAGCAAGAGACCCAGTACTTC
d_gene: -; v_gene: TRBV6-1; j_gene: TRBJ1-2; abundance: -; CDR3aa: CASSVGDANYGYTF; CDR3nt: TGTGCCAGCAGTGTGGGTGATGCTAACTATGGCTACACCTTC
d_gene: TRBD2; v_gene: TRBV7-2; j_gene: TRBJ2-1; abundance: -; CDR3aa: CASSLGTSGSTNEQFF; CDR3nt: TGTGCCAGCAGCTTAGGGACTAGCGGGAGTACCAATGAGCAGTTCTTC
d_gene: -; v_gene: TRBV15; j_gene: TRBJ1-2; abundance: -; CDR3aa: CATSRVGSFYGYTF; CDR3nt: TGTGCCACCAGCAGAGTTGGCAGCTTTTATGGCTACACCTTC
d_gene: -; v_gene: TRBV2; j_gene: TRBJ1-4; abundance: -; CDR3aa: CASSPMLNEKLFF; CDR3nt: TGTGCCAGCAGTCCGATGTTGAATGAAAAACTGTTTTTT
d_gene: TRBD2; v_gene: TRBV6-1; j_gene: TRBJ2-5; abundance: -; CDR3aa: CASSEGIASKRGWETQYF; CDR3nt: TGTGCCAGCAGTGAAGGCATAGCATCTAAGCGGGGTTGGGAGACCCAGTACTTC
d_gene: TRBD2; v_gene: TRBV5-1; j_gene: TRBJ2-1; abundance: -; CDR3aa: CASGKEAGGLGEQFF; CDR3nt: TGCGCCAGCGGGAAAGAAGCGGGAGGGTTGGGGGAGCAGTTCTTC
d_gene: TRBD1; v_gene: TRBV11-3; j_gene: TRBJ1-1; abundance: -; CDR3aa: CASSPGQGTEAFF; CDR3nt: TGTGCCAGCAGCCCGGGACAGGGGACTGAAGCTTTCTTT
d_gene: -; v_gene: TRBV20-1; j_gene: TRBJ2-5; abundance: once; CDR3aa: CSAGPQGTQYF; CDR3nt: TGCAGTGCAGGGCCACAGGGGACCCAGTACTTC
d_gene: -; v_gene: TRBV18; j_gene: TRBJ2-3; abundance: -; CDR3aa: CASSPPADTQYF; CDR3nt: TGTGCCAGCTCACCACCGGCAGATACGCAGTATTTT
d_gene: -; v_gene: TRBV11-2; j_gene: TRBJ1-1; abundance: -; CDR3aa: CASNQLSGRGEAFF; CDR3nt: TGTGCCAGCAACCAATTGTCGGGGAGGGGTGAAGCTTTCTTT
d_gene: -; v_gene: TRBV6-5; j_gene: TRBJ2-7; abundance: -; CDR3aa: CASSYSARDYEQYF; CDR3nt: TGTGCCAGCAGTTACTCGGCCAGGGACTACGAGCAGTACTTC
d_gene: TRBD2; v_gene: TRBV6-5; j_gene: TRBJ2-5; abundance: -; CDR3aa: CATGGARDQETQYF; CDR3nt: TGTGCCACCGGGGGGGCGCGGGACCAAGAGACCCAGTACTTC
d_gene: -; v_gene: TRBV19; j_gene: TRBJ2-1; abundance: -; CDR3aa: CASRAGTVYNEQFF; CDR3nt: TGTGCCAGTAGGGCCGGGACCGTCTACAATGAGCAGTTCTTC
d_gene: TRBD1; v_gene: TRBV6-1; j_gene: TRBJ1-1; abundance: -; CDR3aa: CATRELGTGGFF; CDR3nt: TGTGCCACCAGGGAACTCGGGACAGGTGGTTTCTTT
d_gene: -; v_gene: TRBV5-1; j_gene: TRBJ2-1; abundance: -; CDR3aa: CASSLEQVSYNEQFF; CDR3nt: TGCGCCAGCAGCTTGGAACAAGTCTCCTACAATGAGCAGTTCTTC
d_gene: -; v_gene: TRBV2; j_gene: TRBJ1-5; abundance: once; CDR3aa: CASSVTQGNQPQHF; CDR3nt: TGTGCCAGCAGCGTCACCCAGGGAAATCAGCCCCAGCATTTT
d_gene: TRBD1; v_gene: TRBV9; j_gene: TRBJ2-7; abundance: -; CDR3aa: CASSPRTGTGEQYF; CDR3nt: TGTGCCAGCAGCCCTCGGACAGGGACCGGAGAGCAGTACTTC
d_gene: -; v_gene: TRBV6-5; j_gene: TRBJ2-1; abundance: -; CDR3aa: CASSYSGRRSNNEQFF; CDR3nt: TGTGCCAGCAGTTACTCCGGGCGGAGATCTAACAATGAGCAGTTCTTC
d_gene: -; v_gene: TRBV5-1; j_gene: TRBJ1-4; abundance: once; CDR3aa: CASSLASGKNEKLFF; CDR3nt: TGCGCCAGCAGCCTTGCTTCCGGTAAAAATGAAAAACTGTTTTTT
d_gene: -; v_gene: TRBV19; j_gene: TRBJ1-2; abundance: few; CDR3aa: CASSILNAENYGYTF; CDR3nt: TGTGCCAGTAGTATCCTAAACGCAGAGAACTATGGCTACACCTTC
d_gene: -; v_gene: TRBV29-1; j_gene: TRBJ2-7; abundance: -; CDR3aa: CSVDGPGYEQYF; CDR3nt: TGCAGCGTTGATGGTCCAGGCTACGAGCAGTACTTC
d_gene: TRBD2; v_gene: TRBV5-1; j_gene: TRBJ2-1; abundance: -; CDR3aa: CASTDQWGGFYNEQFF; CDR3nt: TGCGCCAGCACCGATCAGTGGGGGGGATTCTACAATGAGCAGTTCTTC
d_gene: TRBD2; v_gene: TRBV4-2; j_gene: TRBJ2-1; abundance: -; CDR3aa: CASSPKSGGGGNEQFF; CDR3nt: TGTGCCAGCAGCCCGAAAAGCGGGGGAGGGGGCAATGAGCAGTTCTTC
d_gene: -; v_gene: TRBV7-9; j_gene: TRBJ1-1; abundance: -; CDR3aa: CASSPYTAEAFF; CDR3nt: TGTGCCAGCAGCCCCTACACCGCTGAAGCTTTCTTT
d_gene: -; v_gene: TRBV28; j_gene: TRBJ2-7; abundance: -; CDR3aa: CASSLPRRAWQFYEQYF; CDR3nt: TGTGCCAGCAGTTTACCTCGTCGTGCCTGGCAATTCTACGAGCAGTACTTC